This TCR beta chain was recorded in a study of CD8+CD57+ T cells in acquired aplastic anemia. Study-level information: When averaged, DNA from sorted CD4+ and CD8+ cells came to 3 to 4 ug.

This CDR3 is 12 amino acids long. Germline loops: CDR1 SQVTM, CDR2 ANQGSEA. With 4 bases clipped from V and 3 bases from J, the junction kept 3 bases outside the gene matches. Profiling of TCR beta VDJ combinations and CDR3 sequences used genomic DNA as template. From the reads, TCRdb called clonotypes with MiXCR, one entry per CDR3 protein. The data hold about 150,000 distinct CDR3 sequences, with less than 60% observed a single time. Those patients picked for sequencing had displayed CD8+CD57+ cell expansion on flow cytometry. A few counts support this clonotype. The receptor was derived from a human donor with aplastic anemia. Sequencing was carried out using sorted CD4+, CD8+, or CD8+CD57+ T cells (not recorded which) from PBMCs. The V and J genes are TRBV29-1 and TRBJ2-7; 7 positions agree with TRBD1. The CDR3 DNA follows: TGCAGCGTTGCATGGGACAGCTACGAGCAGTACTTC. This translates into CSVAWDSYEQYF.